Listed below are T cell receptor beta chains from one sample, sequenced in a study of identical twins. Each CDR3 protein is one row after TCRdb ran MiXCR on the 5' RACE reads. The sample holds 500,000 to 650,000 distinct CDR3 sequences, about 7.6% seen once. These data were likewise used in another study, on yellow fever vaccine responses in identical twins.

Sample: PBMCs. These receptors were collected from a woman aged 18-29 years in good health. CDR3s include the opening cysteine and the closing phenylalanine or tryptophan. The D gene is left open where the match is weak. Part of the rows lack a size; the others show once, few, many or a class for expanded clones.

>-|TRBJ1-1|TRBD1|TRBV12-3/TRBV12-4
TGTGCCAGCAGTTTCGGACAGGGGCGATCGAACACTGAAGCTTTCTTT
CASSFGQGRSNTEAFF
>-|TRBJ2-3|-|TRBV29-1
TGCAGCGTCCAGCCATACAGGAGCAGTGGCACAGATACGCAGTATTTT
CSVQPYRSSGTDTQYF
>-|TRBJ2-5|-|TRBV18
TGTGCCAGCTCACCCCCAGGGTCTGAAGAGACCCAGTACTTC
CASSPPGSEETQYF
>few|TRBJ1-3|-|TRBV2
TGTGCCAGCAGTGAGCGTGCCGGTCTCTCTGGAAACACCATATATTTT
CASSERAGLSGNTIYF
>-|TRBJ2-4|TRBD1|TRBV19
TGTGCCAGTAGTATAGATCTGAGACAGGGAAACATTCAGTACTTC
CASSIDLRQGNIQYF
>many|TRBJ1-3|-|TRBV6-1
TGTGCCAGCAGATTCGACAGCGCCTCTGGAAACACCATATATTTT
CASRFDSASGNTIYF
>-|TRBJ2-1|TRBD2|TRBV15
TGTGCCACCAGCAGAGATCTCCGGGGGGGGGCCTACAATGAGCAGTTCTTC
CATSRDLRGGAYNEQFF
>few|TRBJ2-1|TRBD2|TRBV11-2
TGTGCCAGCAGCTCACTTAGTATTAGCGGGAGTGGGGGAAATGAGCAGTTCTTC
CASSSLSISGSGGNEQFF
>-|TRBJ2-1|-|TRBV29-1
TGCAGCGCCGCCCCGACTAAGGGCCATGAGCAGTTCTTC
CSAAPTKGHEQFF
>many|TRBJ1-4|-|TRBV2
TGTGCCAGCAGTGCCGGGCAGGGAGTTGAAAAACTGTTTTTT
CASSAGQGVEKLFF
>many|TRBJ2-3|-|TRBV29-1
TGCAGCGTAGACAAAGTCTGGGGAGATACGCAGTATTTT
CSVDKVWGDTQYF
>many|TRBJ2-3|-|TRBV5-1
TGCGCCAGCAGCGGACTGGGAGCGGGCACAGATACGCAGTATTTT
CASSGLGAGTDTQYF
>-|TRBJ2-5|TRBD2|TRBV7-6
TGTGCCAGCAGCTTAGTCAGGTCCCCCGGGACTAGCTGGGAGACCCAGTACTTC
CASSLVRSPGTSWETQYF
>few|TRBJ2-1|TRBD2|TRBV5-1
TGCGCCAGCAGCCCATCCGGGACTAGAGGTGAGCAGTTCTTC
CASSPSGTRGEQFF
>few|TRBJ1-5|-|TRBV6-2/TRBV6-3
TGTGCCAGCAGTTACTTCGGGGTACCCCAGCCCCAGCATTTT
CASSYFGVPQPQHF
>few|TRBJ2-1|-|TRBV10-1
TGCGCCAGCAGTGGAGGGGACAATGAGCAGTTCTTC
CASSGGDNEQFF
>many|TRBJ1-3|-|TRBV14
TGTGCCAGCAGCCAAGGGACGGGAACGGGAAACACCATATATTTT
CASSQGTGTGNTIYF
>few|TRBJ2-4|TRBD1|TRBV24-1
TGTGCCACCAGTGATCACAGGGGGGACATTCAGTACTTC
CATSDHRGDIQYF
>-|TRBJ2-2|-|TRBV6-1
TGTGCCAGCAGAGAATACGGACGAGGGGACACCGGGGAGCTGTTTTTT
CASREYGRGDTGELFF
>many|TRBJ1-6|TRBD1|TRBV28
TGTGCCAGCCTGGGACAGGAACTTTATAATTCACCCCTCCACTTT
CASLGQELYNSPLHF
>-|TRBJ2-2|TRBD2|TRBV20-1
TGCAGTGCTAGAGATTCCCTAGCGGGGACGGGGACCGGGGAGCTGTTTTTT
CSARDSLAGTGTGELFF
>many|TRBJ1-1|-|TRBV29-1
TGCAGCGTTGCCACCAACACTGAAGCTTTCTTT
CSVATNTEAFF
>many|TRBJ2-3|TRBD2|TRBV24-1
TGTGCCACCAGTGAGCCTAGCGGGGGTTCAGATACGCAGTATTTT
CATSEPSGGSDTQYF
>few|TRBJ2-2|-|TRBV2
TGTGCCAGGCGTCCGGATCGGAACACCGGGGAGCTGTTTTTT
CARRPDRNTGELFF
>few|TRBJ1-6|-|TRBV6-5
TGTGCCAGCAGTTACTCAAAACAGGGTTGGAATTCACCCCTCCACTTT
CASSYSKQGWNSPLHF
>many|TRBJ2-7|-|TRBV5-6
TGTGCCAGCAGCTTGGGCGCGAAGGCCTACGAGCAGTACTTC
CASSLGAKAYEQYF
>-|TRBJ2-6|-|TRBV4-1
TGCGCCAGCAGCCAAGTAACAGGGCCTGGGGCCAACGTCCTGACTTTC
CASSQVTGPGANVLTF
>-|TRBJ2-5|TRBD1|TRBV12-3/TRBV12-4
TGTGCCAGCAGTTTAAAGGGGGCGGGCACTGAGACCCAGTACTTC
CASSLKGAGTETQYF
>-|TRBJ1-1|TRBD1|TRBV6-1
TGTGCCAACGGACAGGGGGCGTTAGGCACTGAAGCTTTCTTT
CANGQGALGTEAFF
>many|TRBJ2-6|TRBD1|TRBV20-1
TGCAGTGCTAGAGGCGGTCGGGACAGGGACCTTTCTGGGGCCAACGTCCTGACTTTC
CSARGGRDRDLSGANVLTF
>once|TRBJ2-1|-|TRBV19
TGTGCCAGTAGTATCCACAGAGGGCCCAACAATGAGCAGTTCTTC
CASSIHRGPNNEQFF
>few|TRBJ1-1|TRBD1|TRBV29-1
TGCAGCGTTGACATGGGTCAGGGGGCATCTGAAGCTTTCTTT
CSVDMGQGASEAFF
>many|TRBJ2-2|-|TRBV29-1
TGCAGCGTTAGTCAGTCGAACACCGGGGAGCTGTTTTTT
CSVSQSNTGELFF
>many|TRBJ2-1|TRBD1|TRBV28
TGTGCCAGCAAAAAGGGGGACAGGGCCCGTGAGCAGTTCTTC
CASKKGDRAREQFF
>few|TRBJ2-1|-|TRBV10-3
TGTGCCATCAGTGAGTCGCGACTAACCAATGAGCAGTTCTTC
CAISESRLTNEQFF
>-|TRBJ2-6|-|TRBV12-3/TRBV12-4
TGTGCCAGCACCAAGGGGTCTGGGGCCAACGTCCTGACTTTC
CASTKGSGANVLTF
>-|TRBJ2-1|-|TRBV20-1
TGCAGTGCTAGAGCCCCGTGGCAGGGATACAATGAGCAGTTCTTC
CSARAPWQGYNEQFF
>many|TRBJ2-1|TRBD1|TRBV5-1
TGCGCCAGCAAAACCGGGACAGGGAACAATGAGCAGTTCTTC
CASKTGTGNNEQFF
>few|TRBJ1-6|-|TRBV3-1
TGTGCCAGCAGCCCGGCAGATAATTCACCCCTCCACTTT
CASSPADNSPLHF
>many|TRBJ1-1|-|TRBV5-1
TGCGCCAGCAGCTTGGAGGGCAGGAACACTGAAGCTTTCTTT
CASSLEGRNTEAFF
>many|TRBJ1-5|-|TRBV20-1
TGCAGTGCGCTCCGGGACAGCAATCAGCCCCAGCATTTT
CSALRDSNQPQHF
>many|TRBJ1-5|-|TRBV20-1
TGCAGTGCTAGATCCCGGGGGGGATTGCGGCAGCCCCAGCATTTT
CSARSRGGLRQPQHF
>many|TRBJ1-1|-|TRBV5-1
TGCGCCAGCAGCGCGCTTGGGGTGAACACTGAAGCTTTCTTT
CASSALGVNTEAFF
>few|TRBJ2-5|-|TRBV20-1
TGCAGTGCCCACCCGACAAGCCAAGAGACCCAGTACTTC
CSAHPTSQETQYF
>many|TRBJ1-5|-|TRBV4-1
TGCGCCAGCAGCCAATATACAGTGTCTGCAAGACATAGCAATCAGCCCCAGCATTTT
CASSQYTVSARHSNQPQHF
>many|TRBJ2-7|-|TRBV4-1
TGCGCCAGCAGCCAGGTTGGCTCCTACGAGCAGTACTTC
CASSQVGSYEQYF
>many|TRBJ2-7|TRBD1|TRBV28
TGTGCCAGCAGTTTATCGCATGACAGGGATGGTTTCTACGAGCAGTACTTC
CASSLSHDRDGFYEQYF
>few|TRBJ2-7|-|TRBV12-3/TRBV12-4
TGTGCCAGCAGTTTACCAGGGGGGGCCCACGAGCAGTACTTC
CASSLPGGAHEQYF
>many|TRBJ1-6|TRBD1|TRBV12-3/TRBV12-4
TGTGCCAGCAGTCCACGACAGGGGGCATCACCCCTCCACTTT
CASSPRQGASPLHF